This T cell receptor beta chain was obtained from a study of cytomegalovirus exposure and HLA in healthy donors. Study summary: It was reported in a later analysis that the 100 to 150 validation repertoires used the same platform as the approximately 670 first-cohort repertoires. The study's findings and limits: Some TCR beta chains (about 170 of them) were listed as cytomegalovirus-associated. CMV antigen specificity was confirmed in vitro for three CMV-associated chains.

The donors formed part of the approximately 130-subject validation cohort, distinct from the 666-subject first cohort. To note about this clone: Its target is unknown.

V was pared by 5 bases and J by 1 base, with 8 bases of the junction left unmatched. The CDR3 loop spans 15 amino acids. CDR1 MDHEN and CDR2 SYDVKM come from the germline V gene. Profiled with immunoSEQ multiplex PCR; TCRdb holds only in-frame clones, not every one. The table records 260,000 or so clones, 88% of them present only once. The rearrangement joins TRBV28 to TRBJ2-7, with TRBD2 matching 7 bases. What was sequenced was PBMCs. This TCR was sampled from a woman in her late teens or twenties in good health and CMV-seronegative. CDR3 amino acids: CASSRGGSFSYEQYF. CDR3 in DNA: TGTGCCAGCAGTCGGGGCGGGAGCTTTTCCTACGAGCAGTACTTC.